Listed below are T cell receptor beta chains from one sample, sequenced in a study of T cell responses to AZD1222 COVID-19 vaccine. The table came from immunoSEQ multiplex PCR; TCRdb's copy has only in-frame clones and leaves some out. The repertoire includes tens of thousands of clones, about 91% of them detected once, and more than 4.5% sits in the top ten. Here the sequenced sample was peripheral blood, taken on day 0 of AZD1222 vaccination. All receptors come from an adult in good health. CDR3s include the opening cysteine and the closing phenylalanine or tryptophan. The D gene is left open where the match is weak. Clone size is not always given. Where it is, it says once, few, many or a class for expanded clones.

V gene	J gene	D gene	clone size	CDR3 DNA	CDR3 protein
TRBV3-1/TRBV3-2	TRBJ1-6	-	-	TGTGCCAGCAGCCAACCTAGGGGCCGATATAATTCACCCCTCCACTTT	CASSQPRGRYNSPLHF
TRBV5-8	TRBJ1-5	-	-	TGTGCCACCACGGGTTACCCCCAGCATTTT	CATTGYPQHF
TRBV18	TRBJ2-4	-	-	TGTGCCAGCTCACCACCGTCCCAGGGGCTGGCCAAAAACATTCAGTACTTC	CASSPPSQGLAKNIQYF
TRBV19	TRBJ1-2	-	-	TGTGCCAGTAGTATACTGGGCCTAACGGGAGGCTACACCTTC	CASSILGLTGGYTF
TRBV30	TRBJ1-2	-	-	TGTGCCTGGAGTCCAGACGCCGGAGACAACTATGGCTACACCTTC	CAWSPDAGDNYGYTF
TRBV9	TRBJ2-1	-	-	TGTGCCAGCAGCCTCCCGGGTTCCAATGAGCAGTTCTTC	CASSLPGSNEQFF
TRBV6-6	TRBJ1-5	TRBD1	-	TGTGCCAGCAGTCTTACCTCTTCAGGGGGGGACAATCAGCCCCAGCATTTT	CASSLTSSGGDNQPQHF
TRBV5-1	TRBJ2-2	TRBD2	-	TGCGCCAGCAGCTTGCTCTCCGGACTAGCGGGAGGGCCTGGCGGGGAGCTGTTTTTT	CASSLLSGLAGGPGGELFF
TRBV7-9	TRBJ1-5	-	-	TGTGCCAGCAGCTCTCGGGGGGATCAGCCCCAGCATTTT	CASSSRGDQPQHF
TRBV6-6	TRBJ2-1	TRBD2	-	TGTGCCAGCAGCCCGGGACTAGCGGGAGCCAATGAGCAGTTCTTC	CASSPGLAGANEQFF
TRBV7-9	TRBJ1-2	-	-	TGTGCCAGCAGCCGTCACGACAGACATTCTAACTATGGCTACACCTTC	CASSRHDRHSNYGYTF
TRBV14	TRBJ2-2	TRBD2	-	TGTGCCAGCAGCTGGGGACTAGCGGGCACCGGGGAGCTGTTTTTT	CASSWGLAGTGELFF
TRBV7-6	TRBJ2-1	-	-	TGTGCCAGCAGCTTACTTTACTCGAGCTCCTACAATGAGCAGTTCTTC	CASSLLYSSSYNEQFF
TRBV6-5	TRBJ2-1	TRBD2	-	TGTGCCAGCCTGTGGACTAGCGCTCGGAATGAGCAGTTCTTC	CASLWTSARNEQFF
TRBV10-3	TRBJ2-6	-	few	TGTGCCACCTGGATGGGGAGCTCTGGGGCCAACGTCCTGACTTTC	CATWMGSSGANVLTF
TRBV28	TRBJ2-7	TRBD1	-	TGTGCCAGCAGAACCGGACAGGGATCCTACGAGCAGTACTTC	CASRTGQGSYEQYF
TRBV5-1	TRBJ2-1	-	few	TGCGCCAGCAGCCCCGGCGGAGTCAATGAGCAGTTCTTC	CASSPGGVNEQFF
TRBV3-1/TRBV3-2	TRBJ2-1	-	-	TGTGCCAGCAGCCAAAGTTACTACAATGAGCAGTTCTTC	CASSQSYYNEQFF
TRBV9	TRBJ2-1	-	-	TGTGCCAGCAGCGTAGGTAAGGCCACATTCGATGAGCAGTTCTTC	CASSVGKATFDEQFF
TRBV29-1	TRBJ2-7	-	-	TGCAGCGTTGAAAAAGGGCTAGCCTACGAGCAGTACTTC	CSVEKGLAYEQYF